One and the same sample provided the 11 T cell receptor beta chains below, sequenced in a study of blood T cells in healthy people across ages. Alongside a J-beta primer mix, a sample-barcoded 5' primer served in a second PCR lasting roughly 7 to 11 cycles. TCRdb reprocessed the 5' RACE reads via MiXCR and lists one record per CDR3 protein. The table has approximately 800,000 distinct CDR3 sequences, 56% seen once. The sequenced material came from blood. All receptors derive from a man aged 40-49 years in good health.

This clonotype turned up a few times. The V gene is TRBV28, the J gene TRBJ2-6; TRBD1 matches 8 bases. CDR3 size: 18 residues. Germline CDR1 MDHEN, CDR2 SYDVKM. V dropped 4 bases and J dropped 2; count of bases not matched to a gene: 10. Here the CDR3 reads CASSSPGGAIAGANVLTF. As DNA, the CDR3 is TGTGCCAGCAGTTCTCCAGGGGGCGCGATCGCTGGGGCCAACGTCCTGACTTTC.

This clonotype was seen a single time. This sequence joins TRBV29-1 and TRBJ2-5, with 7 bases lining up with TRBD1. The length of the CDR3 is 12 residues. The V gene end was trimmed by 4 bases and the J gene end by 5 bases; junction bases not matched to a gene: 4. CDR1 is SQVTM and CDR2 is ANQGSEA in the germline V gene. The CDR3 nucleotides read TGCAGCGTTGTGACAGGGTATGAGACCCAGTACTTC. This sequence encodes CSVVTGYETQYF.

The chain joins TRBV20-1 to TRBJ2-1; no clear D gene. The CDR3 covers 18 residues. Germline V gene sequence: CDR1 DFQATT, CDR2 SNEGSKA (reference sequence). V gave up 0 bases and J gave up 7 bases, with 25 bases separating them. The CDR3, as DNA: TGCAGTGCTAGAGATGTTATTAGGGTCGGCTCTAAGGCGAATGAGCAGTTCTTC. It encodes CSARDVIRVGSKANEQFF.

The genes are TRBV5-1 and TRBJ1-4; possible D gene TRBD1, 6 bases. The CDR3 sequence is 15 residues long. V lost 3 bases to trimming and J lost 5 bases, with 14 bases between them. The germline V gene has CDR1 SGHRS and CDR2 YFSETQ. CDR3 sequence: CASSSGQRENEKLFF. In nucleotides, the CDR3 is TGCGCCAGCAGCTCCGGACAGAGAGAGAATGAAAAACTGTTTTTT.

The chain recombines TRBV7-9 with TRBJ2-7, with 10 bases fitting TRBD2. Germline values: CDR1 SEHNR, CDR2 FQNEAQ (reference sequence). The V segment lost 5 bases and the J segment 5 bases; nucleotides outside the gene matches: 15. The CDR3 has 17 amino acids. CDR3 coding DNA: TGTGCCAGCAGCCTAGGTGGGCTAGCGGGAGATGGGGACGAGCAGTACTTC. Amino acid sequence: CASSLGGLAGDGDEQYF.

This chain connects TRBV5-1 to TRBJ2-7, with 9 bases that match TRBD1. Trimming cost V 4 bases and J 6 bases; bases outside gene matches: 8. The germline V gene has CDR1 SGHRS and CDR2 YFSETQ. This CDR3 comprises 14 residues. CDR3 DNA: TGCGCCAGCAGCCTGGGGACAGGGAAGAGCGAGCAGTACTTC. Protein sequence: CASSLGTGKSEQYF.

The chain joins TRBV2 to TRBJ2-3; 8 bases are a match to TRBD1. Per the germline V gene, CDR1 is SNHLY and CDR2 is FYNNEI. The CDR3 length is 14 residues. Losses at the gene ends were 6 bases for V and 2 bases for J; bases not matched to a gene: 4. The DNA for the CDR3 is TGTGCCAGCAGGCCGACAGGGGCCACAGATACGCAGTATTTT. This codes for CASRPTGATDTQYF.

The V call is TRBV20-1, the J call TRBJ2-4; D gene ambiguous. The CDR3 extends over 15 amino acids. Germline V gives CDR1 DFQATT, CDR2 SNEGSKA (reference sequence). Trimming took 7 bases from V and 1 from J, leaving 17 bases between them. The CDR3 sequence: CSVPSFTLAKNIQYF. The CDR3 DNA follows: TGCAGTGTTCCGTCGTTTACACTGGCCAAAAACATTCAGTACTTC.

V and J are TRBV10-3 and TRBJ2-6; no firm D call. Trimming removed 8 bases at V and 4 bases at J, with 9 bases between. CDR3 length: 13 residues. Germline V gives CDR1 ENHRY, CDR2 SYGVKD. The chain's CDR3 is CAIFGLGANVLTF. The CDR3 DNA is TGTGCCATCTTCGGCTTGGGGGCCAACGTCCTGACTTTC.

This clonotype appeared a few times. The chain recombines TRBV6-4 with TRBJ2-1, with 11 bases that match TRBD2. The DNA end favors TRBJ2-7, so the J call may be wrong. Germline V lookup: CDR1 MRHNA, CDR2 SNTAGT. The CDR3 is 15 amino acids. The CDR3 is CASSLAGGSYNEQYF. Written as DNA, the CDR3 is TGTGCCAGCAGTTTAGCGGGGGGGTCCTACAATGAGCAGTACTTC.

This clonotype was seen repeatedly, ten times or more. V gene TRBV7-2 combines with J gene TRBJ2-6; D not resolved. Germline CDR1 reads SGHTA; CDR2 reads FQGNSA. V was pared by 5 bases and J by 0 bases, with 8 bases between. The CDR3 is made up of 15 amino acids. CDR3 loop: CASSPYVSGANVLTF. CDR3 sequence (DNA): TGTGCCAGCAGCCCATATGTCTCTGGGGCCAACGTCCTGACTTTC.